This TCR beta chain stems from a study of blood T cell repertoires in COVID-19. Overall study context: Acute and convalescent COVID-19 samples came from the United States, Italy and Spain. T cells, B-cell-depleted T cells, or PBMCs provided the cDNA or gDNA that served as material.

This table comes from immunoSEQ multiplex PCR, and its TCRdb copy is limited to in-frame clones, with some not included. The sample carries 150,000 to 180,000 clones, around 84% recorded once. Germline trimming cut 2 bases from V and 2 bases from J; bases unmatched to any gene: 11. This CDR3 has 18 amino acids. Germline lookup yields CDR1 GTSNPN and CDR2 SVGIG (reference sequence). The chain is built from TRBV30 and TRBJ1-5; 11 bases fit TRBD1. The TCR comes from a man older than 75 with acute or convalescent COVID-19. What was sequenced was peripheral blood. This chain's CDR3 is CAWSPSGTGGFGNQPQHF. For the CDR3, the DNA is TGTGCCTGGAGTCCCTCCGGGACAGGGGGGTTTGGCAATCAGCCCCAGCATTTT.